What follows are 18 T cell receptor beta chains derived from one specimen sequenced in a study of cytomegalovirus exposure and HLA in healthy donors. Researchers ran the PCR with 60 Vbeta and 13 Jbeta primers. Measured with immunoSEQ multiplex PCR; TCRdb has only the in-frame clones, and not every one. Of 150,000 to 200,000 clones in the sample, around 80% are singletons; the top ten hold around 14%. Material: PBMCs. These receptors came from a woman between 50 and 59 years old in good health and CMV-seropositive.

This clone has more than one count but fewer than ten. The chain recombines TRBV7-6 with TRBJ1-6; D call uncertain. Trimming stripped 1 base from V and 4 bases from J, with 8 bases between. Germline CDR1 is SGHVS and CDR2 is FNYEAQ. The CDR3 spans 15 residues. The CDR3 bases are TGTGCCAGCAGCTTAGGGCCATTTTATAATTCACCCCTCCACTTT. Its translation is CASSLGPFYNSPLHF.

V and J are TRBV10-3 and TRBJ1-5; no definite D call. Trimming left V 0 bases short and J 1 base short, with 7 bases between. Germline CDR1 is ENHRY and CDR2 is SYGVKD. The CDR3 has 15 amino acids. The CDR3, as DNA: TGTGCCATCAGTGAGTCGTTACAGAGCAATCAGCCCCAGCATTTT. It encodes CAISESLQSNQPQHF.

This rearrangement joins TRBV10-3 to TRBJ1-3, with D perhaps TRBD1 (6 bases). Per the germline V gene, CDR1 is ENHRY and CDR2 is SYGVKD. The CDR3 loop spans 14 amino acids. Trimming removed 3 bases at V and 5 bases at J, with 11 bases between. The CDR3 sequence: CAISDDRLRNTIYF. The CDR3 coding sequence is TGTGCCATCAGTGATGACAGGCTTAGAAACACCATATATTTT.

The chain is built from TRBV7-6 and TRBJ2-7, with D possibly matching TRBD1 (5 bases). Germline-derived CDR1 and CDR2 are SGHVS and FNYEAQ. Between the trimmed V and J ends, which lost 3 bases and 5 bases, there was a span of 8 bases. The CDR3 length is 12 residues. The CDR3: CASSLQGNEQYF. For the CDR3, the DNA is TGTGCCAGCAGCTTGCAGGGTAACGAGCAGTACTTC.

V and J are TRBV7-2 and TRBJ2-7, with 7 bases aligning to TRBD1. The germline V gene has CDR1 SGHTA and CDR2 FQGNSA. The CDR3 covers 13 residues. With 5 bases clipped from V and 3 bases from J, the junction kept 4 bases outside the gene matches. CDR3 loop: CASSPDRRYEQYF. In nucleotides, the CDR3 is TGTGCCAGCAGCCCGGACAGGCGCTACGAGCAGTACTTC.

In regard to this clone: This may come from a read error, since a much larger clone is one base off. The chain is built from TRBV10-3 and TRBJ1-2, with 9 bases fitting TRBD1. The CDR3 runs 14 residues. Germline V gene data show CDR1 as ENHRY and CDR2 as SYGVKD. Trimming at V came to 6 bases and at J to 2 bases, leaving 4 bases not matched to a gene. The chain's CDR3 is CAISPGTGNYGYTF. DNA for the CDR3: TGTGCCATCAGCCCCGGGACAGGGAACTATGGCTACACCTTC.

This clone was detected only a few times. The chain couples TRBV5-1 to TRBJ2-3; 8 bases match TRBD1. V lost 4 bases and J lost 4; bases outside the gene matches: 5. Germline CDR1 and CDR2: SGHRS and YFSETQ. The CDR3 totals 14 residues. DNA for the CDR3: TGCGCCAGCAGCATTGGACAGGGATCAGATACGCAGTATTTT. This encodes CASSIGQGSDTQYF.

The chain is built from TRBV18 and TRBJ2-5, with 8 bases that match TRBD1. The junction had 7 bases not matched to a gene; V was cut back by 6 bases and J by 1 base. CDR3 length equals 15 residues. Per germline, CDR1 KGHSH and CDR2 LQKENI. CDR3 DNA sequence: TGTGCCAGCTCCTCCGGGACAGGCGTCCAAGAGACCCAGTACTTC. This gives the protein CASSSGTGVQETQYF.

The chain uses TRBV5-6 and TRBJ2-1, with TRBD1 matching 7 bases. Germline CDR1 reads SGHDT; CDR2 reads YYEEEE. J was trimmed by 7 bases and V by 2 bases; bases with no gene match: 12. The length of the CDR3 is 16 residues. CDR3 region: CASSFKRPGGRNEQFF. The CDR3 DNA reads TGTGCCAGCAGCTTCAAACGCCCAGGGGGTAGGAATGAGCAGTTCTTC.

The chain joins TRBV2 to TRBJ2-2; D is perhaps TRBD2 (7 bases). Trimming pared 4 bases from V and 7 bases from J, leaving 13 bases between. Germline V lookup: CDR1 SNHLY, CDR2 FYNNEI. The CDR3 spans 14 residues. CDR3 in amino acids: CASSAWGGDGELFF. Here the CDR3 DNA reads TGTGCCAGCAGTGCTTGGGGGGGCGACGGGGAGCTGTTTTTT.

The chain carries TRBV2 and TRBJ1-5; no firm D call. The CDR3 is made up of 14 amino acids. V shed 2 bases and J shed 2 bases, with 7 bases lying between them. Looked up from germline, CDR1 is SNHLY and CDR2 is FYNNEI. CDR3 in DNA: TGTGCCAGCAGTGAACTGAGGGGCAATCAGCCCCAGCATTTT. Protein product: CASSELRGNQPQHF. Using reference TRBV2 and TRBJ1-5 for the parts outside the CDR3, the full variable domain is EPEVTQTPSHQVTQMGQEVILRCVPISNHLYFYWYRQILGQKVEFLVSFYNNEISEKSEIFDDQFSVERPDGSNFTLKIRSTKLEDSAMYFCASSELRGNQPQHFGDGTRLSIL.

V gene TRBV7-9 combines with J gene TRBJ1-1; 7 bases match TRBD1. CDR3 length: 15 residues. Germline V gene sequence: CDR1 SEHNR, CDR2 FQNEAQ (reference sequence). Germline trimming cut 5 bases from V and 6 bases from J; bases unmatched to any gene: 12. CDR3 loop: CASSHGGSQGAEAFF. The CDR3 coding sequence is TGTGCCAGCAGCCACGGGGGCAGTCAGGGGGCTGAAGCTTTCTTT.

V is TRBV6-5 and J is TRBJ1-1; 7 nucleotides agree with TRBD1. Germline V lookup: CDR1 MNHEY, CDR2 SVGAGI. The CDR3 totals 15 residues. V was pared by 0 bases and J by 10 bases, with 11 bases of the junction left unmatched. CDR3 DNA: TGTGCCAGCAGTTACTCCCGAACAGGGGCCCTGAGAGCTTTCTTT. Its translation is CASSYSRTGALRAFF.

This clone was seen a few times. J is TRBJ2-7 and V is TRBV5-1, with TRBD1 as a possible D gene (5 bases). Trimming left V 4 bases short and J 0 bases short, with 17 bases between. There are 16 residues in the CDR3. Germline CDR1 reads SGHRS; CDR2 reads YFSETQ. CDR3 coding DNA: TGCGCCAGCAGCCAAGAGAAAGGGGTGAGCTCCTACGAGCAGTACTTC. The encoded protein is CASSQEKGVSSYEQYF.

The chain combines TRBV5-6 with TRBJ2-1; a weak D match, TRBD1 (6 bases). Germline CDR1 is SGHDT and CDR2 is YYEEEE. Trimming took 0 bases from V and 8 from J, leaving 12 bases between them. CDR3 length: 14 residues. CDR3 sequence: CASSLVVGADEQFF. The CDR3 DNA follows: TGTGCCAGCAGCTTGGTTGTGGGGGCCGATGAGCAGTTCTTC.

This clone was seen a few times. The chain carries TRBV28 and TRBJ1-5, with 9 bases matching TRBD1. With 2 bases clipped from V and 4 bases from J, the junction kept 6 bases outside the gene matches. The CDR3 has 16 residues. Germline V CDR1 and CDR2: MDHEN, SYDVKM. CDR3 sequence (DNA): TGTGCCAGCAGTTTAGAGACAGGGGGGGGGAATCAGCCCCAGCATTTT. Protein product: CASSLETGGGNQPQHF.

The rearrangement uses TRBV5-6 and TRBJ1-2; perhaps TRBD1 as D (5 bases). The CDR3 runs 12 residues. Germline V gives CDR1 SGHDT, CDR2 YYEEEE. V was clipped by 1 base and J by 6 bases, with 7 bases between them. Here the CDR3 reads CASSLTRDGYTF. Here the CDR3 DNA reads TGTGCCAGCAGCTTGACCAGGGATGGCTACACCTTC.

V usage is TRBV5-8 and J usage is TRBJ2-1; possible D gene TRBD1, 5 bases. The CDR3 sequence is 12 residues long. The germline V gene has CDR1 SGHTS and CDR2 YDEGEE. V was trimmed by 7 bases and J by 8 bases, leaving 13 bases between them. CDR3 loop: CASVGQVDEQFF. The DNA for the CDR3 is TGTGCCAGCGTAGGACAAGTCGATGAGCAGTTCTTC.